Below, 17 T cell receptor delta chains from the same sample are listed, as sequenced in a study of gammadelta T cells in human blood. TCRdb repeated clone calling on the RT-PCR reads with CATT. The sample lists about 420 delta-chain clones; roughly 43% were seen once. Input material: Vgamma9Vdelta2 gamma-delta T cells from infant blood. Every receptor here comes from a human donor.

This clone appeared a few times. It is likely a read error: a sequence one base away is far more abundant. The rearrangement uses TRDV3 and TRDJ1; 7 bases align to TRDD3. V lost 3 bases, J lost 7 bases, and 20 bases stayed unmatched. Looked up from germline, CDR1 is TVYSNPD and CDR2 is GDNSRS (reference sequence). This CDR3 spans 16 amino acids. CDR3 sequence reads: CAFHMGRWGPPAKLIF. For the CDR3, the DNA is TGTGCCTTCCACATGGGCCGCTGGGGGCCCCCGGCTAAACTCATCTTT.

Concerning this clone itself: This may be a read error, as it is one base from a much larger clone. The chain carries TRDV2 and TRDJ3; perhaps TRDD3 as D (6 bases). This CDR3 contains 20 residues. Per germline, CDR1 GEAIGNYY and CDR2 EKD. DNA for the CDR3: TGTGCCTGTGACACTTGGGGGGCCTCTACTAGCTCCTGGGACACCCGAAAGATGTTTTTC. It specifies CACDTWGASTSSWDTRKMFF.

This clone is labeled large (0.1 to 1%). The chain recombines TRDV2 with TRDJ3; 8 bases match TRDD3. The CDR3 is 17 amino acids. V shed 0 bases and J 3 bases; nucleotides not matched to a gene: 3. From germline, CDR1 is GEAIGNYY and CDR2 EKD. CDR3 nucleotide sequence: TGTGCCTGTGACACCGCGGGGGATATCTGGGACACCCGACAGATGTTTTTC. Residues: CACDTAGDIWDTRQMFF.

Judged by abundance, this clone is large. The rearrangement joins TRDV2 to TRDJ2; possible D gene TRDD3, 5 bases. Germline V gene data show CDR1 as GEAIGNYY and CDR2 as EKD. This CDR3 spans 15 amino acids. Trimming took 0 bases from V and 4 from J, leaving 11 bases between them. This CDR3 is CACDTWGIKTAQLFF. Here the CDR3 DNA reads TGTGCCTGTGACACCTGGGGAATAAAGACAGCACAACTCTTCTTT.

Within the sample, this clone is large. The rearrangement joins TRDV2 to TRDJ3, with 11 bases identical to TRDD3. Germline assignment: CDR1 GEAIGNYY and CDR2 EKD. CDR3 length equals 17 residues. V trimming: 3 bases; J trimming: 5 bases; junction bases outside the gene matches: 5. CDR3 sequence: CACDLLGDNRDTRQMFF. The CDR3 nucleotides are TGTGCCTGTGACTTACTGGGGGATAACCGGGACACCCGACAGATGTTTTTC.

In the case of this clone: This likely traces to a read error, being one base from a far larger clone. This specimen includes other DNA sequences encoding the same CDR3. The chain joins TRDV2 to TRDJ3, with 9 positions matching TRDD3. Per the germline V gene, CDR1 is GEAIGNYY and CDR2 is EKD. The CDR3 has 16 residues. The CDR3 loop reads CACDWGSSWDTRQMFF. The CDR3 DNA follows: TGTGCATGTGACTGGGGGAGCTCCTGGGACACCCGACAGATGTTTTTC.

As to this clone: It differs at one base from a far larger clone, so likely a read error. The rearrangement links TRDV2 to TRDJ3; D is perhaps TRDD3 (6 bases). From germline, CDR1 is GEAIGNYY and CDR2 EKD. This CDR3 has 17 amino acids. Deletions cut 0 bases from V and 5 bases from J, with 13 bases between. In DNA form, the CDR3 reads TGTGCCTGTGACACCGTACTGGGCGCCCGGGACACCCGACAGATGTTTTTC. Amino acid sequence: CACDTVLGARDTRQMFF.

Comment on this clone: A much larger clonotype is one base distant, so this may be a read error. This chain links TRDV2 with TRDJ3; 7 nucleotides line up with TRDD3. The length of the CDR3 is 18 residues. CDR1 and CDR2 from the germline V gene are GEAIGNYY and EKD. Trimming took 2 bases from V and 0 from J; bases not matched to a gene: 6. CDR3: CACDNVWGSSWDTRQMFF. CDR3 nucleotides: TGTGCCTGTGACAACGTTTGGGGGAGCTCCTGGGACACCCGACAGATGTTTTTC.

Worth noting for this clone: At one boundary the junction diverges from the germline segment, which might be a read error. The chain joins TRDV2 to TRDJ2; 11 bases are a match to TRDD3. Germline CDR1 GEAIGNYY, CDR2 EKD. The length of the CDR3 is 15 residues. In nucleotides, the CDR3 is TGTGCCTGTGACACCCTGGGGGATACCACAGCAAAACTCTTCTTT. Translation: CACDTLGDTTAKLFF.

Of note for this clone: Since a much larger clone is just one base distant, this may be a read error. The rearrangement joins TRDV2 to TRDJ3; TRDD3 matches at 9 bases. The V and J ends lost 7 bases and 2 bases, in that order; junction bases with no gene match: 14. CDR3 length equals 19 residues. Looked up from germline, CDR1 is GEAIGNYY and CDR2 is EKD. CDR3 residues: CAWDPVGDTRPWDTRQMFF. In nucleotides, the CDR3 is TGTGCCTGGGACCCTGTTGGGGATACGCGTCCCTGGGACACCCGACAGATGTTTTTC.

By proportion, this clone is large. Since a much larger clone is just one base distant, this may be a read error. The chain employs TRDV3 and TRDJ1, with 7 positions matching TRDD3. The V gene end was trimmed by 3 bases and the J gene end by 7 bases; junction bases not matched to a gene: 20. From germline, CDR1 is TVYSNPD and CDR2 GDNSRS (reference sequence). The CDR3 is made up of 16 amino acids. CDR3 sequence: CAFHPGRWGPPAKLIF. The DNA for the CDR3 is TGTGCCTTCCACCCGGGCCGCTGGGGGCCCCCGGCTAAACTCATCTTT.

Relative to its sample, this clone is large. The rearrangement joins TRDV2 to TRDJ3; TRDD3 matches 7 bases. Germline lookup yields CDR1 GEAIGNYY and CDR2 EKD. The CDR3 has 18 amino acids. J gave up 0 bases and V 3 bases, and 7 bases lay outside the gene matches. For the CDR3, the DNA is TGTGCCTGTGACTCCACTGGGGACCCCTCCTGGGACACCCGACAGATGTTTTTC. Protein: CACDSTGDPSWDTRQMFF.

A remark on this clone: With only one base between it and a far larger clone, this is likely a read error. This sample also contains other DNA sequences that code for the same CDR3. This chain links TRDV2 with TRDJ3; 9 bases line up with TRDD3. The CDR3 sequence is 19 residues long. CDR1 GEAIGNYY and CDR2 EKD come from the germline V gene. With 1 base clipped from V and 2 bases from J, the junction kept 8 bases outside the gene matches. CDR3 bases: TGTGCCTGTGACACTCTGACTGGGGGAGATACCTGGGACACCCGACAGATGTTTTTC. Protein sequence: CACDTLTGGDTWDTRQMFF.

In the case of this clone: One base separates it from a far larger clone, so it is likely a read error. This chain joins TRDV2 and TRDJ1; TRDD3 aligns across 10 bases. The CDR3 totals 17 residues. CDR1 and CDR2 (germline): GEAIGNYY, EKD. J was trimmed by 6 bases and V by 3 bases; bases with no gene match: 15. CDR3 nucleotides: TGTGCCTGTGACCCAGTATCCCGGGGGATACGGGGGAATAAACTCATCTTT. As protein: CACDPVSRGIRGNKLIF.

On this clone: A far bigger clonotype differs at one base, so this is likely a read error. The J gene is TRDJ3, the V gene TRDV2, with 11 positions matching TRDD3. In germline, CDR1 is GEAIGNYY, CDR2 EKD. The CDR3 length is 20 residues. The CDR3 DNA reads as TGTGCCTGTGACATACTGGGGGATAAGGGCAGCTCCTGGGACCCCCGACAGATGTTTTTC. This codes for CACDILGDKGSSWDPRQMFF.

About this clone: This sequence is one base from a far larger clone and is likely a read error. The same CDR3 can be traced to other DNA sequences in this sample. This rearrangement joins TRDV2 to TRDJ3; 12 bases line up with TRDD3. Trimming removed 2 bases from V and 4 bases from J; junction bases left unmatched: 11. The CDR3 consists of 20 residues. Germline V CDR1 and CDR2: GEAIGNYY, EKD. The CDR3: CACDIVLGDTRAWDTRQMFF. Here the CDR3 DNA reads TGTGCCTGTGACATCGTACTGGGGGATACACGTGCTTGGGACACCCGACAGATGTTTTTC.

This clone ranks as large. J is TRDJ3 and V is TRDV2; TRDD3 matches at 7 bases. Germline V lookup: CDR1 GEAIGNYY, CDR2 EKD. V shed 0 bases and J 0 bases; nucleotides not matched to a gene: 4. The CDR3 covers 18 residues. The CDR3 DNA reads as TGTGCCTGTGACACCGTTTGGGGGAGCTCCTGGGACACCCGACAGATGTTTTTC. Amino acids: CACDTVWGSSWDTRQMFF.